This TCR beta chain was recorded in a study of blood T cell repertoires in COVID-19. The wider study: In each case, the material was cDNA or gDNA derived from T cells, B-cell-depleted T cells, or PBMCs.

The germline V and J ends were trimmed by 5 bases and 6 bases, with 23 bases remaining between them. The CDR3 contains 17 residues. CDR1 is SNHLY, CDR2 FYNNEI, per germline. In the authors' methods: Amplified reference gene primers provided the basis for estimating nucleated cell counts. The repertoire was sequenced with immunoSEQ multiplex PCR; TCRdb's copy has only in-frame clones and lacks some. V, J and clone size were drawn from that table, and D and trimming were deduced from the DNA. The table has under 250,000 clones, around 92% seen once. Ages ranged from about 18 to 89 years, with residence in approximately 25 US areas. Donors were grouped by their self-reported clinical history. A few counts support this clone.

The TCR sequence derives from a woman aged 30 to 39 with acute COVID-19. The sample taken for sequencing was PBMCs or T cells enriched from blood (not recorded which). This chain connects TRBV2 to TRBJ1-5; D ambiguous. CDR3 nucleotides: TGTGCCAGCAGTCCTCTCCCCCCCCGGAGATCGGGTCAGCCCCAGCATTTT. Residues: CASSPLPPRRSGQPQHF.